This T cell receptor (beta chain) was profiled in a study of CD8 T cells in ankylosing spondylitis. General study points: Blood of patients with ankylosing spondylitis appeared to be characterized by a TCR beta motif of about 8 highly homologous variants. Earlier authors reported some of these motif variants in reactive arthritis synovial fluid and blood. Matched synovial fluid from ankylosing spondylitis patients was reported to be enriched for disease-linked clones.

The CDR3 sequence is 14 residues long. V lost 5 bases and J 2 bases, leaving 13 bases between the germline ends. Germline assignment: CDR1 MNHEY and CDR2 SMNVEV (reference sequence). This clonotype has ten or more counts. Antigen unknown. Each TCR beta library was made by quantitative 5'-RACE that incorporated molecular barcodes. TCRdb redid the calling of the 5' RACE reads with MiXCR, one entry per CDR3 protein. The top ten clones hold about a sixth of a sample with about 390,000 distinct CDR3 sequences, around 24% of them seen once. This receptor was identified in a male donor with ankylosing spondylitis. The chain is built from TRBV27 and TRBJ2-7; perhaps TRBD1 as D (6 bases). Sequencing used blood, either unsorted or a sorted T cell fraction (not recorded which). The CDR3 DNA is TGTGCCAGCAGTCCCTACAGGGTCACCTACGAGCAGTACTTC. It specifies CASSPYRVTYEQYF.